The 5 T cell receptor beta chains reported below all come from one sample, sequenced in a study of a mutant IDH1 vaccine in newly diagnosed glioma. Profiling relied on immunoSEQ multiplex PCR, and the TCRdb table lists in-frame clones only, not all of them. The sample has tens of thousands of clones; roughly 85% are singletons. The time point here: baseline, week 1 (first vaccination visit). Regarding treatment: pre-vaccination baseline after standard-of-care therapy. This specimen consisted of PBMCs, obtained from a glioma patient treated with radiotherapy, temozolomide or both. These receptors were collected from a middle-aged man with glioma.

The J gene is TRBJ2-5, the V gene TRBV6-1; 9 bases align to TRBD1. The J segment lost 2 bases and the V segment lost 5 bases, leaving 6 bases of the junction unmatched. The germline CDR1 and CDR2 sequences are MNHNS and SASEGT. The CDR3 loop spans 15 amino acids. CDR3 coding DNA: TGTGCCAGCAGTACTCAGACAGGGGGACAAGAGACCCAGTACTTC. It translates to CASSTQTGGQETQYF.

The chain is built from TRBV25-1 and TRBJ2-7; D is undetermined. Trimming removed 7 bases at V and 5 bases at J, with 18 bases between. This CDR3 has 14 residues. Germline V lookup: CDR1 MGHDK, CDR2 SYGVNS. The CDR3 sequence is CASNRALLSDEQYF. The CDR3, as DNA: TGTGCCAGCAATCGGGCGCTTTTGTCCGACGAGCAGTACTTC.

This chain's CDR3 is CASSQAGFRQPQHF. CDR3 bases: TGCGCCAGCAGCCAGGCAGGGTTTCGTCAGCCCCAGCATTTT. V usage is TRBV4-1 and J usage is TRBJ1-5; perhaps TRBD1 as D (5 bases). The CDR3 covers 14 residues. Germline V gene lookup returns CDR1 MGHRA and CDR2 YSYEKL. Trimming cost V 3 bases and J 6 bases, with 12 bases left between them.

This chain connects TRBV6-5 to TRBJ2-7; D is possibly TRBD2 (6 bases). Germline CDR1 and CDR2: MNHEY and SVGAGI. The V end was cut by 2 bases, the J end by 0 bases, with 11 bases between. The CDR3 has 15 residues. The DNA for the CDR3 is TGTGCCAGCAGTTACGGGGGGAGCGTCTCCTACGAGCAGTACTTC. As protein: CASSYGGSVSYEQYF.

This clone was observed a single time. This chain connects TRBV7-9 to TRBJ2-7; maybe TRBD2 (6 bases). The ends were cut back, 2 bases at V and 5 bases at J, with 16 bases in the middle. Germline CDR1 SEHNR, CDR2 FQNEAQ (reference sequence). The CDR3 contains 15 residues. The CDR3 sequence is CASSLRAVLANEQYF. CDR3 nucleotide sequence: TGTGCCAGCAGCTTAAGAGCCGTACTAGCCAACGAGCAGTACTTC.